This T cell receptor (beta chain) emerged from a study of CD8+ T cells in alopecia areata. This clone came up many times. Germline lookup yields CDR1 MGHRA and CDR2 YSYEKL. The CDR3 loop spans 15 amino acids. The V end was cut by 0 bases, the J end by 8 bases, with 14 bases between. In each case, RNA was isolated and then reverse transcribed into cDNA as the sequencing template. Only in-frame clones appear in the TCRdb table, and some are missing; sequencing was by immunoSEQ multiplex PCR. The table records about 150,000 clones, about 50% of them present only once. This TCR came from a human donor with alopecia areata. The chain joins TRBV4-1 to TRBJ2-1; D gene unclear. The sample was CD8+ T cells sorted from blood, taken at week 0. This CDR3 reads CASSQDDRGSDEQFF. The DNA for the CDR3 is TGCGCCAGCAGCCAAGATGACCGCGGAAGCGATGAGCAGTTCTTC.